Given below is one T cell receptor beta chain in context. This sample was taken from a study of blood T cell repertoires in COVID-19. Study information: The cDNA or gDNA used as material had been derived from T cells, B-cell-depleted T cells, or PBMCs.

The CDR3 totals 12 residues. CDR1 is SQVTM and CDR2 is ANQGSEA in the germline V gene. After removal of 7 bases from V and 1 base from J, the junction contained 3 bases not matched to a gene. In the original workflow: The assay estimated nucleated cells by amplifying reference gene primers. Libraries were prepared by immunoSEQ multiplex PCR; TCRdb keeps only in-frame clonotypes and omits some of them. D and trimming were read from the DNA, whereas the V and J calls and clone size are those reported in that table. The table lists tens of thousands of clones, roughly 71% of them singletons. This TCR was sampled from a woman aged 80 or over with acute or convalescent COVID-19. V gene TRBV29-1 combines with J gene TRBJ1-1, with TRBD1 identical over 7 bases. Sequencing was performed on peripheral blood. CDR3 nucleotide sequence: TGCAGCGCCAGGACAGGGAACACTGAAGCTTTCTTT. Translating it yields CSARTGNTEAFF.